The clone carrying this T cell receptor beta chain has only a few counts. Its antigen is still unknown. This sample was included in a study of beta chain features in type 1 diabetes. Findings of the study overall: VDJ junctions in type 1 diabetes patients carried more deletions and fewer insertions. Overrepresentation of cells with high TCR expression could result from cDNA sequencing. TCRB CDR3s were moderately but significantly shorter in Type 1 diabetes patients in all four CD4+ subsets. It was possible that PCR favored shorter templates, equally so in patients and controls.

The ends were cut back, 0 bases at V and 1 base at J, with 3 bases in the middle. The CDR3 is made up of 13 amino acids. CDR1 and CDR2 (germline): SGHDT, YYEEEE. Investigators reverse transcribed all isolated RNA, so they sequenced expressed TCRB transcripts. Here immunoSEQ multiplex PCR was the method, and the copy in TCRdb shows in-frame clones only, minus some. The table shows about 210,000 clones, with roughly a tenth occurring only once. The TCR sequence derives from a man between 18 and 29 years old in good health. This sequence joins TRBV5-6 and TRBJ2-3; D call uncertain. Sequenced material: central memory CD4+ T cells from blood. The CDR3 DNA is TGTGCCAGCAGCTTGGAGCGCACAGATACGCAGTATTTT. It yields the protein CASSLERTDTQYF.